Included here is one T cell receptor beta chain sequence, with context. What it binds is not known. The data were obtained in a study of regulatory T cells in long-lasting Graves disease. Overall study findings and caveats: Accuracy may have been reduced by the small sample size. Samples came from peripheral blood alone, without thyroid tissue. Among samples with persistent disease, TRBV28, TRBJ1-2 and TRBJ2-5 were favored.

The time point here: persistent/refractory GD, antithyroid drugs over 5 years with positive TRAb. Generation of the TCR library employed RNA extracted from PBMCs. The CDR3 consists of 18 residues. Trimming pared 6 bases from V and 1 base from J, leaving 19 bases between. For TCR beta, libraries came from iRepertoire HTBI primers and Arm-PCR of CDR3 regions. TCRdb re-derived calls from the multiplex PCR reads in MiXCR, one entry per CDR3 protein. The sample includes approximately 400,000 distinct CDR3 sequences, less than 25% of them seen just once. Here the sequenced sample was peripheral blood mononuclear cells (PBMCs), taken when the disease was refractory, from a patient treated with antithyroid drugs. This chain links TRBV12-3 or TRBV12-4 with TRBJ2-6; weak D call: TRBD1 (6 bases). The TCR originated in a female donor with Graves disease. CDR3 region: CASRGVRGSFSGANVLTF. The CDR3 coding sequence is TGTGCCAGCAGGGGGGTCAGGGGCAGTTTTTCTGGGGCCAACGTCCTGACTTTC.